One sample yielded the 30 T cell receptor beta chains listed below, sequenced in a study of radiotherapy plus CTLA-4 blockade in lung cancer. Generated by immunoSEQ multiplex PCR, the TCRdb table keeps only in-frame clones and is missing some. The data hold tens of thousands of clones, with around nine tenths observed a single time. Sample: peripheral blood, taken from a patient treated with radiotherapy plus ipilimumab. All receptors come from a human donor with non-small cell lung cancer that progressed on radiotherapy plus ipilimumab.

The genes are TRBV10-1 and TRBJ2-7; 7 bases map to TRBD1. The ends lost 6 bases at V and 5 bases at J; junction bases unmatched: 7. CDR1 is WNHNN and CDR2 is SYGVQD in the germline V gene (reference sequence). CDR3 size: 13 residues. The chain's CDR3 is CASRKTGLDEQYF. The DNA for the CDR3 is TGCGCCAGCAGAAAGACAGGGCTGGACGAGCAGTACTTC.

CDR3 sequence (DNA): TGTGCCAGCAGCTTAGCCGGGAGTAGCTCCTACAATGAGCAGTTCTTC. Translating gives CASSLAGSSSYNEQFF. The gene calls are TRBV7-2 and TRBJ2-1; a weak D match, TRBD2 (6 bases). The CDR3 covers 16 residues. Germline V CDR1 and CDR2: SGHTA, FQGNSA. Deletions cut 0 bases from V and 0 bases from J, with 9 bases between.

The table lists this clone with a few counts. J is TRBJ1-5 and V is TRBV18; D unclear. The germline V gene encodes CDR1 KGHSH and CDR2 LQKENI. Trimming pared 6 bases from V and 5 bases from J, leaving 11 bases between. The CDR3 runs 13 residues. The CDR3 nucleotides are TGTGCCAGCTCTCTAGGTGCGGATCAGCCCCAGCATTTT. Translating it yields CASSLGADQPQHF.

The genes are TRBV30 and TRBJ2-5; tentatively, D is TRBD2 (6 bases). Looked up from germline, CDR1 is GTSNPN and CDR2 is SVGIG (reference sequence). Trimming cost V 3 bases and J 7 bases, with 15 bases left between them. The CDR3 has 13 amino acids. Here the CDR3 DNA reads TGTGCCTGGAGGGGGACTGGGCCTATGACCCAGTACTTC. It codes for CAWRGTGPMTQYF.

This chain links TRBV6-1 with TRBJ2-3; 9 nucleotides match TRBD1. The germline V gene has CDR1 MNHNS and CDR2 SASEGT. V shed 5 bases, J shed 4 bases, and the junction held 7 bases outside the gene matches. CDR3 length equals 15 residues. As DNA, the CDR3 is TGTGCCAGCAGTCTCGGGACAGGGAGATCAGATACGCAGTATTTT. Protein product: CASSLGTGRSDTQYF.

CDR3 sequence reads: CASSSEIGEKLFF. In nucleotides, the CDR3 is TGTGCCAGCAGCTCGGAAATTGGTGAAAAACTGTTTTTT. The chain carries TRBV7-6 and TRBJ1-4; D is unclear. The CDR3 sequence is 13 residues long. Trimming took 4 bases from V and 7 from J, leaving 10 bases between them. Germline V gene data show CDR1 as SGHVS and CDR2 as FNYEAQ.

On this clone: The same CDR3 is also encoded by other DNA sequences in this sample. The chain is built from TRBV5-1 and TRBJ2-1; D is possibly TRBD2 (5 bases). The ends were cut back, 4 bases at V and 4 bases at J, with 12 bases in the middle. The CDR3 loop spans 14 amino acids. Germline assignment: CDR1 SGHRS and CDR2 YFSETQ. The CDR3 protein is CASSGGGSYNEQFF. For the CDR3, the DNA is TGCGCCAGCAGCGGAGGAGGCTCTTACAATGAGCAGTTCTTC.

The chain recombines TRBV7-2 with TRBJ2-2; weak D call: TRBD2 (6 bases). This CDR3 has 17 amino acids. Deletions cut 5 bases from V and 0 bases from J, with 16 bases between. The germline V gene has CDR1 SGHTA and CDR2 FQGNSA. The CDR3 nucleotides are TGTGCCAGCAGCCTGACCCCTAGCGAAGCGAACACCGGGGAGCTGTTTTTT. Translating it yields CASSLTPSEANTGELFF. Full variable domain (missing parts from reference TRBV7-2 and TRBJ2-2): GAGVSQSPSNKVTEKGKDVELRCDPISGHTALYWYRQSLGQGLEFLIYFQGNSAPDKSGLPSDRFSAERTGGSVSTLTIQRTQQEDSAVYLCASSLTPSEANTGELFFGEGSRLTVL.

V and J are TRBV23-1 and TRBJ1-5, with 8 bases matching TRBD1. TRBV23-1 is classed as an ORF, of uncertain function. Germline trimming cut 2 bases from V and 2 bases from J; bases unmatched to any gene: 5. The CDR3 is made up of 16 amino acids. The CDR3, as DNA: TGCGCCAGCAGTCAAACCACAGGGGGTGGCAATCAGCCCCAGCATTTT. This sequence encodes CASSQTTGGGNQPQHF.

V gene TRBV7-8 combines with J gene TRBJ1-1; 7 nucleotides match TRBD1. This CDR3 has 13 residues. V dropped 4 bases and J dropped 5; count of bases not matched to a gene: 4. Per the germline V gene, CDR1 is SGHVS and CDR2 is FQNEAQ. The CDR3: CASSSSRGTEAFF. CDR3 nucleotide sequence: TGTGCCAGCAGCTCCAGCAGGGGGACTGAAGCTTTCTTT.

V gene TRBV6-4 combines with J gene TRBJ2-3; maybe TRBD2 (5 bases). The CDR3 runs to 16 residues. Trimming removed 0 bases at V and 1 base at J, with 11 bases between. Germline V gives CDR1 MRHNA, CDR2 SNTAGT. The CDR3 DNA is TGTGCCAGCAGTGACTCGAGAAGCGGTGGCACAGATACGCAGTATTTT. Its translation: CASSDSRSGGTDTQYF.

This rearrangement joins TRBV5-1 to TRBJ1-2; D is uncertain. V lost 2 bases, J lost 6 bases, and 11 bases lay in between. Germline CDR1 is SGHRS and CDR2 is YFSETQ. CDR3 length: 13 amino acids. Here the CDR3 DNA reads TGCGCCAGCAGCTTTCGAGACACCGATGGCTACACCTTC. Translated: CASSFRDTDGYTF.

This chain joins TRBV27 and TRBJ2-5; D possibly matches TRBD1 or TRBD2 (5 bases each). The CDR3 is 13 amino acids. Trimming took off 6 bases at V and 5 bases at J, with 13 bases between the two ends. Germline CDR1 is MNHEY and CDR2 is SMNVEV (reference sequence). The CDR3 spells CASSRDRLETQYF. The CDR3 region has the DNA TGTGCCAGCAGCCGGGACCGCCTGGAGACCCAGTACTTC.

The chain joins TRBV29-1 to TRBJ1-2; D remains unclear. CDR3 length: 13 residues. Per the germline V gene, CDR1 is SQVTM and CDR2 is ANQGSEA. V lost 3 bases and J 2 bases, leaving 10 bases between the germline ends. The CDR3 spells CSVDGGFNYGYTF. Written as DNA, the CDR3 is TGCAGCGTTGATGGAGGATTCAACTATGGCTACACCTTC.

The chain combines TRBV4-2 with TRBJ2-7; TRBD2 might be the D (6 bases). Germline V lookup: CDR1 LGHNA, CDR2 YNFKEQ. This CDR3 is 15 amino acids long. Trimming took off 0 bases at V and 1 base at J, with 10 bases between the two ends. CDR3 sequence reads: CASSQEWGTSYEQYF. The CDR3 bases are TGTGCCAGCAGCCAAGAATGGGGGACTTCCTACGAGCAGTACTTC.

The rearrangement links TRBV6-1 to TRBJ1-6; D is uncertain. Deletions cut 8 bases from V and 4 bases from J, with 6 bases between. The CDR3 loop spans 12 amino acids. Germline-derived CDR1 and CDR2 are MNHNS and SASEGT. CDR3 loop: CASDGYNSPLHF. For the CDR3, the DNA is TGTGCCAGCGACGGGTATAATTCACCCCTCCACTTT.

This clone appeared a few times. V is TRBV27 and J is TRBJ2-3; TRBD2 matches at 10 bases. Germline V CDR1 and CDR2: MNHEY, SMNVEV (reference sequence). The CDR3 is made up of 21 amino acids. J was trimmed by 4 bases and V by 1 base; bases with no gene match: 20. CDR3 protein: CASSLFFFRSSSGRKADTQYF. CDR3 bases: TGTGCCAGCAGTTTATTCTTTTTCCGGTCGTCTAGCGGGAGAAAGGCAGATACGCAGTATTTT.

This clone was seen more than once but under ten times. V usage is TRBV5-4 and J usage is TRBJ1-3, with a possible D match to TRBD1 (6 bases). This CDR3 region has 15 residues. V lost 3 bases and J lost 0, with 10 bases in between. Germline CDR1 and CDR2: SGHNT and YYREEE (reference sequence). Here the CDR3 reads CASSSQGYSGNTIYF. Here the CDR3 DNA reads TGTGCCAGCAGCTCACAGGGTTACTCTGGAAACACCATATATTTT.

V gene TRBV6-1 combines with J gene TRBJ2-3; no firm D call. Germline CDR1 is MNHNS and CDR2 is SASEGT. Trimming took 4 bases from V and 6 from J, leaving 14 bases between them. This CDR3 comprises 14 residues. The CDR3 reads CASSGGFPGDTQYF. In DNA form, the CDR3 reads TGTGCCAGCAGTGGAGGTTTTCCCGGGGATACGCAGTATTTT.

CDR3 residues: CASSYSAVETQYF. CDR3 bases: TGTGCCAGCAGTTACTCCGCGGTAGAGACGCAGTATTTT. V is TRBV6-5 and J is TRBJ2-3; D call uncertain. Germline V gene sequence: CDR1 MNHEY, CDR2 SVGAGI. This CDR3 is 13 amino acids long. V lost 0 bases, J lost 9 bases, and 10 bases lay in between.

CDR3 sequence reads: CASSLSTEQYF. In nucleotides, the CDR3 is TGTGCCAGCAGCCTCAGCACCGAGCAGTACTTC. The J gene is TRBJ2-7, the V gene TRBV5-6; no clear D. V dropped 4 bases and J dropped 6 bases, with 8 bases sitting between them. The CDR3 is 11 amino acids. Germline assignment: CDR1 SGHDT and CDR2 YYEEEE.

The CDR3 coding sequence is TGTGCCAGCAGTTTGGGACAGGGGGTTAATCAGCCCCAGCATTTT. It codes for CASSLGQGVNQPQHF. The chain combines TRBV27 with TRBJ1-5; 11 nucleotides match TRBD1. CDR1 is MNHEY, CDR2 SMNVEV, per germline (reference sequence). The CDR3 runs to 15 residues. Losses at the gene ends were 3 bases for V and 4 bases for J; bases not matched to a gene: 2.

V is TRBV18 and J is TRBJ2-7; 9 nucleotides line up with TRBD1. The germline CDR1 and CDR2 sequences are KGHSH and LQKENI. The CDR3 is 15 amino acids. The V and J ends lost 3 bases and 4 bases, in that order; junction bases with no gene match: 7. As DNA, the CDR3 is TGTGCCAGCTCACCGCAGGACAGGGGCGGGTACGAGCAGTACTTC. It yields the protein CASSPQDRGGYEQYF. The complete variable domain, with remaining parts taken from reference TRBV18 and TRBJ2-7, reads NAGVMQNPRHLVRRRGQEARLRCSPMKGHSHVYWYRQLPEEGLKFMVYLQKENIIDESGMPKERFSAEFPKEGPSILRIQQVVRGDSAAYFCASSPQDRGGYEQYFGPGTRLTVT.

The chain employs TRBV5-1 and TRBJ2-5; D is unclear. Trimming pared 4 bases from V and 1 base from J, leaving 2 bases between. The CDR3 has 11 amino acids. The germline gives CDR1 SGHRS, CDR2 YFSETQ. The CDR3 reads CASSTQETQYF. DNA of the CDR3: TGCGCCAGCAGCACCCAAGAGACCCAGTACTTC. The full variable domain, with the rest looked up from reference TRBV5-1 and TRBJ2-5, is KAGVTQTPRYLIKTRGQQVTLSCSPISGHRSVSWYQQTPGQGLQFLFEYFSETQRNKGNFPGRFSGRQFSNSRSEMNVSTLELGDSALYLCASSTQETQYFGPGTRLLVL.

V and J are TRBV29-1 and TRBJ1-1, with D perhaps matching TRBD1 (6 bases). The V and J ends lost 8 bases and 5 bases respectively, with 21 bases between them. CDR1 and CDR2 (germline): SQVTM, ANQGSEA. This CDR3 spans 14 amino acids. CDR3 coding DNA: TGCAGCTCCCAGACCGGGCAGAGGGGGACTGAAGCTTTCTTT. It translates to CSSQTGQRGTEAFF.

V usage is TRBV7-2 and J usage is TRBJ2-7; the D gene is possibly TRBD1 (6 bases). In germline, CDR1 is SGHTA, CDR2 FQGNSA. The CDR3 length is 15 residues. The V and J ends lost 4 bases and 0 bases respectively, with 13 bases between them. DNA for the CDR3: TGTGCCAGCAGCTCCATCGACAGGTCCTCCTACGAGCAGTACTTC. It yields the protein CASSSIDRSSYEQYF.

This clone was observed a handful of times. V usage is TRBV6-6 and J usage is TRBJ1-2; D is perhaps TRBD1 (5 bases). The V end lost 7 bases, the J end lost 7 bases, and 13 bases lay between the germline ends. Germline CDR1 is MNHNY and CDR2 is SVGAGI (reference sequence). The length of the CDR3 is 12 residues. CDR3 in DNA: TGTGCCAGCATGGAGGGGCTCGGTGGCTACACCTTC. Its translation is CASMEGLGGYTF.

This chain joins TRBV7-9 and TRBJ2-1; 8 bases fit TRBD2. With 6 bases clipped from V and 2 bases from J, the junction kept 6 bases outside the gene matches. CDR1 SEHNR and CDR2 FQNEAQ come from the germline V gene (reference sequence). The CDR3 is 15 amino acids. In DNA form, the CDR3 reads TGTGCCAGCAGTCTTGGACTAGCCGCCTACAATGAGCAGTTCTTC. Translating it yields CASSLGLAAYNEQFF.

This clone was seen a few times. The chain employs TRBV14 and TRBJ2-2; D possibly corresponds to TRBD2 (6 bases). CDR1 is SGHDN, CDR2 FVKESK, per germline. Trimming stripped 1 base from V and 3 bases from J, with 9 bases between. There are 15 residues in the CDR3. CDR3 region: CASSQAGVYTGELFF. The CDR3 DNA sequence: TGTGCCAGCAGCCAAGCGGGGGTGTACACCGGGGAGCTGTTTTTT.

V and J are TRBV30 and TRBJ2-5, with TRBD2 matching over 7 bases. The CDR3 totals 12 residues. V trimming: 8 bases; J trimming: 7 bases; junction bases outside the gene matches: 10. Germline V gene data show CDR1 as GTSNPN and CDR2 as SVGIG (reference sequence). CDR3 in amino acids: CAGRFGGGTQYF. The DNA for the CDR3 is TGTGCCGGTCGATTCGGCGGGGGGACCCAGTACTTC. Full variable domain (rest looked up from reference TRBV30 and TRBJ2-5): SQTIHQWPATLVQPVGSPLSLECTVEGTSNPNLYWYRQAAGRGLQLLFYSVGIGQISSEVPQNLSASRPQDRQFILSSKKLLLSDSGFYLCAGRFGGGTQYFGPGTRLLVL.